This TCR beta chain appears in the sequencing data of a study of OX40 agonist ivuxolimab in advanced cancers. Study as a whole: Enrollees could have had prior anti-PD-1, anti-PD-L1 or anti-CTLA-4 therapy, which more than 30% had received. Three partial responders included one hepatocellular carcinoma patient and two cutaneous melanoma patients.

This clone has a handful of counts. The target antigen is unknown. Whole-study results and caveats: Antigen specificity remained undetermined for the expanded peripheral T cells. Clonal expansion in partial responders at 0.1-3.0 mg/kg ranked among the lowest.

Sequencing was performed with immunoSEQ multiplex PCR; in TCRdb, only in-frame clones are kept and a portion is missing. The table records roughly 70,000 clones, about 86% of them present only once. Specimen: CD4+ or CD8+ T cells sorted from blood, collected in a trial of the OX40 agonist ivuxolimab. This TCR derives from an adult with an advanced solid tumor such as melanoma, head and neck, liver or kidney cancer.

The CDR3 spells CASSQSGIRGGNTIYF. Written as DNA, the CDR3 is TGTGCCAGCAGCCAATCCGGGATCCGGGGAGGAAACACCATATATTTT. The rearrangement joins TRBV9 to TRBJ1-3; D is unclear. Germline-derived CDR1 and CDR2 are SGDLS and YYNGEE. The CDR3 consists of 16 residues. Trimming left V 4 bases short and J 4 bases short, with 18 bases between.